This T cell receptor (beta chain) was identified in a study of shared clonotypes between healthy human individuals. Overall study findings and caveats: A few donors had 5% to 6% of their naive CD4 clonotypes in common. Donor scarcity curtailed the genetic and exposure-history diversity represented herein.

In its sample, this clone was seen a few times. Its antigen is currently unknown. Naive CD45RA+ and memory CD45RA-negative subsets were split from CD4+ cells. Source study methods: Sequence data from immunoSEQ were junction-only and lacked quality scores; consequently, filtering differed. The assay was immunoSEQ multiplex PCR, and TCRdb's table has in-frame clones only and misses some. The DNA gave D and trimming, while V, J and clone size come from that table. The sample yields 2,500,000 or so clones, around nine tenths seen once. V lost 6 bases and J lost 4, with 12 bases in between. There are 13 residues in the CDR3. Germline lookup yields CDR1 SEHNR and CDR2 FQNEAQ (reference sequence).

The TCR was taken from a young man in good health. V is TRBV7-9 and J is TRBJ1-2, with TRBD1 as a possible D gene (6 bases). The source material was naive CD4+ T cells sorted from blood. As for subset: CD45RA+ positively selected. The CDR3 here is CASSSDSPYGYTF. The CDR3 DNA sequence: TGTGCCAGCAGTTCGGACAGCCCCTATGGCTACACCTTC. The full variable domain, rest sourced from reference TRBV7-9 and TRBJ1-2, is DTGVSQNPRHKITKRGQNVTFRCDPISEHNRLYWYRQTLGQGPEFLTYFQNEAQLEKSRLLSDRFSAERPKGSFSTLEIQRTEQGDSAMYLCASSSDSPYGYTFGSGTRLTVV.